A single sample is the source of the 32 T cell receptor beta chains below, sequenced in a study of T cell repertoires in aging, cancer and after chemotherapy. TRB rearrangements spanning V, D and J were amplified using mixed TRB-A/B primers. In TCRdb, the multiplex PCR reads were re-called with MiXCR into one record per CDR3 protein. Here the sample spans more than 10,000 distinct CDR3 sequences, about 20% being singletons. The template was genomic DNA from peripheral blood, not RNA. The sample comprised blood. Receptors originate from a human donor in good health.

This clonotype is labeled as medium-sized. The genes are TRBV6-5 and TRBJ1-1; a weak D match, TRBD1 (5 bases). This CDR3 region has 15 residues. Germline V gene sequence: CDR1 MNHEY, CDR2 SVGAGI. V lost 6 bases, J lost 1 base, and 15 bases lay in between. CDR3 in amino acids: CASSSPQGRNTEAFF. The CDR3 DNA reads TGTGCCAGCAGCTCGCCTCAGGGCAGGAACACTGAAGCTTTCTTT.

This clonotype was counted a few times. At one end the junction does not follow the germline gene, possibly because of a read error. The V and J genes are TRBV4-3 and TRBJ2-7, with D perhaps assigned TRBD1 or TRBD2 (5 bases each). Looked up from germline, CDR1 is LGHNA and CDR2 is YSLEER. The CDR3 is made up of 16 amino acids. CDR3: CASSQGVGDSSYEQYF. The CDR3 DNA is TGTGCCAGCAGCCAAGGGGTGGGGGATAGCTCCTACGAGCAGTACTTC.

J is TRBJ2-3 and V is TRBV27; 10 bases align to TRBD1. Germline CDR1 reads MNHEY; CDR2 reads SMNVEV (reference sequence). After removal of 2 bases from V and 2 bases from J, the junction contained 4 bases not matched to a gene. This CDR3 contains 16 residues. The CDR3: CASSLSGQGDTDTQYF. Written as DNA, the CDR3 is TGTGCCAGCAGTTTAAGCGGACAGGGGGACACAGATACGCAGTATTTT.

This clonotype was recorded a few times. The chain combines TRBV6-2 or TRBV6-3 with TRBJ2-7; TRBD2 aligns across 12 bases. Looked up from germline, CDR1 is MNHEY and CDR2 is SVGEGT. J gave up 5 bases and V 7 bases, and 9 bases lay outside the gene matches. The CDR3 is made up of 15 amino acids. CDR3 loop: CASKLGLAGWNEQYF. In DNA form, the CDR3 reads TGTGCCAGCAAACTCGGACTAGCGGGGTGGAACGAGCAGTACTTC.

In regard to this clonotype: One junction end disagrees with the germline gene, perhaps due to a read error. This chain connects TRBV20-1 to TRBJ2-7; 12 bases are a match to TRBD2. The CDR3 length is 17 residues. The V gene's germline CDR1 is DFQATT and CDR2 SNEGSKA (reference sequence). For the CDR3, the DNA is TGCAGTGCTGGAGATAATCCAGGACTAGCGGGGTACTACGAGCAGTACTTC. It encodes CSAGDNPGLAGYYEQYF.

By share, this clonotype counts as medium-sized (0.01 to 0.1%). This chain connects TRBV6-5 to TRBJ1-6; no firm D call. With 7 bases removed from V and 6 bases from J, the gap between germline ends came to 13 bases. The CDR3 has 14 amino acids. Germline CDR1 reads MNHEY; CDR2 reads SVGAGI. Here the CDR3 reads CASMRSPLNSPLHF. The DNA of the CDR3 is TGTGCCAGCATGAGGTCCCCACTTAATTCACCCCTCCACTTT.

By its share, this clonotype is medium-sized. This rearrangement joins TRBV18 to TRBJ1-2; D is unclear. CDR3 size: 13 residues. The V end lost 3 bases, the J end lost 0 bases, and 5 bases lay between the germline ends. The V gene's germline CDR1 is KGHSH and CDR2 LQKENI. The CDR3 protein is CASSPESNYGYTF. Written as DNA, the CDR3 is TGTGCCAGCTCACCGGAGTCTAACTATGGCTACACCTTC.

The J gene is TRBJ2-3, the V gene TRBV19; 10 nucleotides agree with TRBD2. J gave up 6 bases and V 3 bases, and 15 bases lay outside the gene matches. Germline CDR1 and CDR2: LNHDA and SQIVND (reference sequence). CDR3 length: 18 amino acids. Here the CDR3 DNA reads TGTGCCAGTAGTATGGGCTTGGGGCTAGCGGGGGCCAGGGATACGCAGTATTTT. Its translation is CASSMGLGLAGARDTQYF.

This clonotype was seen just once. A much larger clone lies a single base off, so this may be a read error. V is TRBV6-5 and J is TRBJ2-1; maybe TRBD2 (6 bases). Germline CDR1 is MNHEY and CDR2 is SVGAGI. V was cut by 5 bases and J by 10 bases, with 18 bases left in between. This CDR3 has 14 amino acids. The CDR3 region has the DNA TGTGCCAGCAGTGAAACTAGCTCGCTCTACGAGCAGTTCTTC. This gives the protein CASSETSSLYEQFF.

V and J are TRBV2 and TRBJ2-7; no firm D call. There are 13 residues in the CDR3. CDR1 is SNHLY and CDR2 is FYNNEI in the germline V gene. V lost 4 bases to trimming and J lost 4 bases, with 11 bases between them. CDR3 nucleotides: TGTGCCAGCAGTGGGGCAGGAATATACGAGCAGTACTTC. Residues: CASSGAGIYEQYF.

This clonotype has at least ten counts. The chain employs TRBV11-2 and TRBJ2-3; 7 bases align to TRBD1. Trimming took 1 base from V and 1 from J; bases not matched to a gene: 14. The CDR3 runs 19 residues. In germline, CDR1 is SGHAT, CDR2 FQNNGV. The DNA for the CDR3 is TGTGCCAGCAGCTTAGGTAATTTACAGGGGTATTTCGGCACAGATACGCAGTATTTT. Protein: CASSLGNLQGYFGTDTQYF.

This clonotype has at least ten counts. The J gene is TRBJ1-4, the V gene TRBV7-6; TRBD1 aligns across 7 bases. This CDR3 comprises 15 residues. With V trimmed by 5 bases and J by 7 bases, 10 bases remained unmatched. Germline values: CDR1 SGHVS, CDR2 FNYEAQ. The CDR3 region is CASSLATGMGEKLFF. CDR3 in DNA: TGTGCCAGCAGCCTCGCGACAGGGATGGGTGAAAAACTGTTTTTT.

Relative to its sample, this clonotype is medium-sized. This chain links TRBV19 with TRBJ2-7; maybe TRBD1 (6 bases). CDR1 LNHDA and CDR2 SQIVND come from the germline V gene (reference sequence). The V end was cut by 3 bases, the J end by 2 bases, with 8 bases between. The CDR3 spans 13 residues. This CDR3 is CASSMKGAYEQYF. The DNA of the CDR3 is TGTGCCAGTAGTATGAAGGGGGCCTACGAGCAGTACTTC. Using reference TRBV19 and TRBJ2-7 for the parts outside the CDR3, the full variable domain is DGGITQSPKYLFRKEGQNVTLSCEQNLNHDAMYWYRQDPGQGLRLIYYSQIVNDFQKGDIAEGYSVSREKKESFPLTVTSAQKNPTAFYLCASSMKGAYEQYFGPGTRLTVT.

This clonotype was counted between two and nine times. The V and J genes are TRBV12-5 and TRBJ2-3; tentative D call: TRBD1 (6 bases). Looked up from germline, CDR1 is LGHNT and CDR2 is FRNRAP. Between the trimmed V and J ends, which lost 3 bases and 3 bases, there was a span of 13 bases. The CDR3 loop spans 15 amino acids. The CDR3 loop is CASGFTAQGTDTQYF. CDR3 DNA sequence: TGTGCTAGTGGTTTCACAGCCCAGGGGACAGATACGCAGTATTTT.

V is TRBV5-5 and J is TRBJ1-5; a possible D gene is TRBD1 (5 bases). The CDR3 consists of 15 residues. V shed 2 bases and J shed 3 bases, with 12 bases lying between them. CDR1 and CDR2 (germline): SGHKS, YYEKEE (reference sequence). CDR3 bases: TGTGCCAGCAGCTTCGTAACAGGAAACAATCAGCCCCAGCATTTT. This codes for CASSFVTGNNQPQHF.

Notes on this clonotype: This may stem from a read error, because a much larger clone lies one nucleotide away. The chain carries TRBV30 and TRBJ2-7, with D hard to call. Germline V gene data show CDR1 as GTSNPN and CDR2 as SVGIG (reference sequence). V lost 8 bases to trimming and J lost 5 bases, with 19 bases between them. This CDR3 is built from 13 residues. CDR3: CAGVDMGFNEQYF. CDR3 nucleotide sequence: TGTGCCGGGGTCGACATGGGGTTCAACGAGCAGTACTTC.

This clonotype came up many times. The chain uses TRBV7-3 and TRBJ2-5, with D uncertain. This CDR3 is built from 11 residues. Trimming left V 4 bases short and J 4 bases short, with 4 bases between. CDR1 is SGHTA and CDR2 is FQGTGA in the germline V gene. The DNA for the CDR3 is TGTGCCAGCAGCTCGGGAGAGACCCAGTACTTC. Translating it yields CASSSGETQYF.

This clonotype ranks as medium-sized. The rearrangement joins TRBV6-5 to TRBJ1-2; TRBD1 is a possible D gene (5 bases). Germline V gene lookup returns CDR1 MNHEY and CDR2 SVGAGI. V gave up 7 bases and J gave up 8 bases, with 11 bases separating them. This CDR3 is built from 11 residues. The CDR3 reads CASTGLRGYTF. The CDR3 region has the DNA TGTGCCAGCACGGGACTGAGGGGCTACACCTTC.

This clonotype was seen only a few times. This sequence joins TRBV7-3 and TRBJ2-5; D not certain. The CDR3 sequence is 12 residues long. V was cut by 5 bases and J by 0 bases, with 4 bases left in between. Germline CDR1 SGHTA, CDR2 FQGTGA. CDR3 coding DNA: TGTGCCAGCAGCCCTAACCAAGAGACCCAGTACTTC. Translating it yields CASSPNQETQYF.

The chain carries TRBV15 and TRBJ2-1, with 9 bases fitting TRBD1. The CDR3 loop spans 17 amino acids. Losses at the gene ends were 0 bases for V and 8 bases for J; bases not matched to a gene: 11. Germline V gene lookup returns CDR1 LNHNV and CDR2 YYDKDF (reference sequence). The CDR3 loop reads CATSRDGAGQGMDEQFF. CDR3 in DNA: TGTGCCACCAGCAGAGATGGCGCGGGACAGGGTATGGATGAGCAGTTCTTC.

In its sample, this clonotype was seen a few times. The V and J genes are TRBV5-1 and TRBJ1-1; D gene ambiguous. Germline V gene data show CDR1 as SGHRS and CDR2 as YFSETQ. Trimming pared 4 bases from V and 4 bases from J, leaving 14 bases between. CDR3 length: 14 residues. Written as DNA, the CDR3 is TGCGCCAGCAGCGCGGAGGCCCAGAGCACTGAAGCTTTCTTT. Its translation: CASSAEAQSTEAFF.

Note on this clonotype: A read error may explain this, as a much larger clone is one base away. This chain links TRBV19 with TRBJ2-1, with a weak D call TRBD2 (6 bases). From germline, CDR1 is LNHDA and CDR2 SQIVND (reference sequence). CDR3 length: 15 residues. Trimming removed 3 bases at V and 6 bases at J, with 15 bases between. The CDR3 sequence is CASSIWGSGSNEQFF. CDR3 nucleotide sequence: TGTGCCAGTAGTATCTGGGGCTCCGGGAGCAATGAGCAGTTCTTC.

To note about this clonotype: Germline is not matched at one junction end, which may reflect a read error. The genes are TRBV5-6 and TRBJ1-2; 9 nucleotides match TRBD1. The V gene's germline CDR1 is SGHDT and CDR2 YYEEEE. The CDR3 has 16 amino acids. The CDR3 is CDSISQGAEGAYGYTF. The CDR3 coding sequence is TGTGACAGCATCTCACAGGGGGCGGAAGGGGCCTATGGCTACACCTTC.

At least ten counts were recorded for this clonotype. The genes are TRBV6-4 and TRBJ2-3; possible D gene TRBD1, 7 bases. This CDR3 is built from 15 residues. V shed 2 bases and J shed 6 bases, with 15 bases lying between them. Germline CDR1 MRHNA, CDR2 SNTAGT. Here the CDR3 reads CASSDGGQGGDTQYF. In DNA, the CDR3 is TGTGCCAGCAGTGACGGCGGGCAGGGGGGTGATACGCAGTATTTT.

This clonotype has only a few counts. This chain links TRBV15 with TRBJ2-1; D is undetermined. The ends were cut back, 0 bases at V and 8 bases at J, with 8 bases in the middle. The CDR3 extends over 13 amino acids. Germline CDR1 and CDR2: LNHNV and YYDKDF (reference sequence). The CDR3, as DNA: TGTGCCACCAGCAGAGATAGTAGAGATGAGCAGTTCTTC. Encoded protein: CATSRDSRDEQFF.

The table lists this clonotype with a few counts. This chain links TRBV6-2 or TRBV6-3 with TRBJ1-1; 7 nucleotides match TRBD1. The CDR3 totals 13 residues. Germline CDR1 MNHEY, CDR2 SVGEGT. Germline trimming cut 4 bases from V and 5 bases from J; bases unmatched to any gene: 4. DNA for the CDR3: TGTGCCAGCAGTTGGCAGGGGGGAACTGAAGCTTTCTTT. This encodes CASSWQGGTEAFF.

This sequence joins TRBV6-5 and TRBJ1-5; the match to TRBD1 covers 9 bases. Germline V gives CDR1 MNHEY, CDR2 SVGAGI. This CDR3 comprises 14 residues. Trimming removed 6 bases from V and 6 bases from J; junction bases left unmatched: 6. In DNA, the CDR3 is TGTGCCAGCAGCTCAACAGGGGGCCCTCAGCCCCAGCATTTT. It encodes CASSSTGGPQPQHF.

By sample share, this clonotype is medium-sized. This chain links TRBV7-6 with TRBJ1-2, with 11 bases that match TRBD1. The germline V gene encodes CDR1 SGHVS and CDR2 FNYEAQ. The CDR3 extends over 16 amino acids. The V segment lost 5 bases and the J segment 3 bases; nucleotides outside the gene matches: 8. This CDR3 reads CASSADRGLGDYGYTF. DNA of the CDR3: TGTGCCAGCAGCGCGGACAGGGGGCTAGGGGACTATGGCTACACCTTC.

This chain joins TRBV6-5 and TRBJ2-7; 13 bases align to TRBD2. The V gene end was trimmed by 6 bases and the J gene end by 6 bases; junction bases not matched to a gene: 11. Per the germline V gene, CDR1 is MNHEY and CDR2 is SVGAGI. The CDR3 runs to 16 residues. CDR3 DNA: TGTGCCAGCAGCCGTACTAGCGGGGGGGCCGAACGCGAGCAGTACTTC. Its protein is CASSRTSGGAEREQYF.

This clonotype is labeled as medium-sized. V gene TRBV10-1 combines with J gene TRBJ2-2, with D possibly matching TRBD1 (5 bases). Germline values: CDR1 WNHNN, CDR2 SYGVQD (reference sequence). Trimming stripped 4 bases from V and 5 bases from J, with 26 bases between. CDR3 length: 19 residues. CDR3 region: CASSVTPPVDKEHTGELFF. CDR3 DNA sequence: TGCGCCAGCAGTGTGACCCCCCCCGTGGACAAGGAACATACCGGGGAGCTGTTTTTT.

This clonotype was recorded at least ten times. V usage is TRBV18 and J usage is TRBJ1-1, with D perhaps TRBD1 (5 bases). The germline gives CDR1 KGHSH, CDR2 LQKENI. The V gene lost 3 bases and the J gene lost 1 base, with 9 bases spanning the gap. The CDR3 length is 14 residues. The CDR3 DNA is TGTGCCAGCTCACCCCAGGGAAAGAACACTGAAGCTTTCTTT. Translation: CASSPQGKNTEAFF.

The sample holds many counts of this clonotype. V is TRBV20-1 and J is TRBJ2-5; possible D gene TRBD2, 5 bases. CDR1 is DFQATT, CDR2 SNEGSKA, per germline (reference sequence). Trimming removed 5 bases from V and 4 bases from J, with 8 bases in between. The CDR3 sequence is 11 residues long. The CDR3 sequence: CSAAEGETQYF. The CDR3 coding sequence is TGCAGTGCTGCCGAGGGAGAGACCCAGTACTTC.